The clone carrying this TCR beta chain was counted at least ten times. No antigen is known for it. Stated time point: persistent/refractory GD, antithyroid drugs over 5 years with positive TRAb. RNA extracted from PBMCs served as the sequencing template. V gave up 4 bases and J gave up 5 bases; unmatched junction bases: 6. The CDR3 spans 16 residues. In building TCR beta libraries, iRepertoire HTBI primers were used together with Arm-PCR of CDR3 regions. As handled by the study authors: Identification of gene segments yielded around 63 TRBV and about 14 TRBJ across samples. A single record per CDR3 protein comes from TCRdb applying MiXCR to the multiplex PCR reads. Clone size and V and J calls follow TCRdb, not the original study. The repertoire has 400,000 to 450,000 distinct CDR3 sequences, about 20% of them found once; the top ten carry around 26%. This sample is drawn from a study of regulatory T cells in long-lasting Graves disease. General study results and limits: Repertoires from persistent disease leaned toward TRBV28, TRBJ1-2 and TRBJ2-5. Sample size, which was small, may have reduced accuracy. Newly diagnosed Graves' patients had higher TCR diversity than persistent ones.

The chain carries TRBV12-3 or TRBV12-4 and TRBJ2-2, with TRBD1 identical over 11 bases. This receptor was taken from a female donor with Graves disease. Specimen: peripheral blood mononuclear cells (PBMCs), collected when the disease was refractory, from a patient treated with antithyroid drugs. The CDR3 DNA sequence: TGTGCCAGCAGTTCTACCGGGACAGGGGGTACCGGGGAGCTGTTTTTT. It yields the protein CASSSTGTGGTGELFF.